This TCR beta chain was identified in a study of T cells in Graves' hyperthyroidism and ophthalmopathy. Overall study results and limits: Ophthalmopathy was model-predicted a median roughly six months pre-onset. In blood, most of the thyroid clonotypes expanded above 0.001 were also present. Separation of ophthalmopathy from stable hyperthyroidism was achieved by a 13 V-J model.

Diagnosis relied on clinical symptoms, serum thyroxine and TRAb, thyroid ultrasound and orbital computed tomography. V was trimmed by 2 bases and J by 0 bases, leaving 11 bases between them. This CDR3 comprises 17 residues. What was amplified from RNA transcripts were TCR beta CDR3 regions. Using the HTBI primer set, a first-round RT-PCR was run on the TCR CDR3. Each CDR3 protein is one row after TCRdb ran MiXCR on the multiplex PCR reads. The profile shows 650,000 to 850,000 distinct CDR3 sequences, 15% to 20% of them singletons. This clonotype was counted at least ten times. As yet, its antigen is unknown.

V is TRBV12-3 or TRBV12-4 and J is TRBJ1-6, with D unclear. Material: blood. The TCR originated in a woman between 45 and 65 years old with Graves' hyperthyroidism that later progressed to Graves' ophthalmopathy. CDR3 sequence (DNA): TGTGCCAGCAGTTTATCCTACGGAAGCTCCTATAATTCACCCCTCCACTTT. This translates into CASSLSYGSSYNSPLHF.